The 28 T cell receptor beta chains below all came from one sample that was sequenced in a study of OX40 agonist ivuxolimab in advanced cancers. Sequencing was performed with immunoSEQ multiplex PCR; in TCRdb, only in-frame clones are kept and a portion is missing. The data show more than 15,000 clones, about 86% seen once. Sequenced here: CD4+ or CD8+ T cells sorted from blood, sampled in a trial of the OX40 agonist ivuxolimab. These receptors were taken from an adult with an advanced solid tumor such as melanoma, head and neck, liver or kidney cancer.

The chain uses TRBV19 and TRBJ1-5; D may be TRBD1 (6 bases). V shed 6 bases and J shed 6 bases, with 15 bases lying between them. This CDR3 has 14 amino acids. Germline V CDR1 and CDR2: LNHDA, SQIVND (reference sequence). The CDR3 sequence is CASRNTGFGQPQHF. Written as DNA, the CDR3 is TGTGCCAGTAGGAACACAGGGTTTGGTCAGCCCCAGCATTTT.

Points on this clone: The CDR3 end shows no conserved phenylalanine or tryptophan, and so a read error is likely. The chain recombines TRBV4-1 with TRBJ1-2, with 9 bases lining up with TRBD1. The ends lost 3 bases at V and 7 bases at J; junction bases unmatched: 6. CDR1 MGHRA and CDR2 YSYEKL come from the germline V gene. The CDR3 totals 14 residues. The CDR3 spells CASSQGTGISGYTL. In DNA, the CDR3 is TGCGCCAGCAGCCAGGGGACAGGGATCTCTGGCTACACCCTC.

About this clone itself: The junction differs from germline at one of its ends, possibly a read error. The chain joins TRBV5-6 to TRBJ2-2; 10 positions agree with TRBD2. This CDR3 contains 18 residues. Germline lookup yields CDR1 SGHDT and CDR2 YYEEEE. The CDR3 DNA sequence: TGTGCCAGCAGCGCGGCCGGACAGCGGGAGGGCCTGGACCGGGGAGCTGTTTTT. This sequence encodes CASSAAGQREGLDRGAVF.

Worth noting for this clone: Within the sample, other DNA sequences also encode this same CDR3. CDR3 coding DNA: TGTGCCAGCGGGGGAAACATTCAGTACTTC. Translated, it gives CASGGNIQYF. This chain links TRBV2 with TRBJ2-4, with D possibly being TRBD1 or TRBD2 (5 bases each). The CDR3 has 10 residues. The germline V gene has CDR1 SNHLY and CDR2 FYNNEI. The V end was cut by 8 bases, the J end by 6 bases, with 5 bases between.

The CDR3, as DNA: TGTGCCAGCAGTTACTCGAGGAGGGGGAACACTGAAGCTTTCTTT. This translates into CASSYSRRGNTEAFF. The chain is built from TRBV6-5 and TRBJ1-1, with D perhaps matching TRBD1 (5 bases). CDR1 is MNHEY and CDR2 is SVGAGI in the germline V gene. V shed 0 bases and J shed 1 base, with 9 bases lying between them. CDR3 length: 15 residues.

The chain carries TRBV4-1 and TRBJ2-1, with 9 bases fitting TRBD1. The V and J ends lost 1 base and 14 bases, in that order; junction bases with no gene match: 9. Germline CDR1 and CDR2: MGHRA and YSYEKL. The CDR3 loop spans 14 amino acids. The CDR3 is CASSQGRTGTGKFF. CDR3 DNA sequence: TGCGCCAGCAGCCAAGGGAGGACCGGGACAGGGAAGTTCTTC.

CDR3 sequence reads: CASLKSSYNSPLHF. In DNA form, the CDR3 reads TGTGCCAGCCTCAAGAGCTCCTATAATTCACCCCTCCACTTT. The chain recombines TRBV2 with TRBJ1-6; D is uncertain. Trimming shortened V by 8 bases and J by 0 bases, and 8 bases separated the two germline ends. Germline loops: CDR1 SNHLY, CDR2 FYNNEI. The CDR3 spans 14 residues.

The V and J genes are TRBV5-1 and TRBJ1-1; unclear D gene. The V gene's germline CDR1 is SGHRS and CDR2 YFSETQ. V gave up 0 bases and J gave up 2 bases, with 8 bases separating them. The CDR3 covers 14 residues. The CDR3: CASSLVPSNTEAFF. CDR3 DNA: TGCGCCAGCAGCTTGGTTCCGTCAAACACTGAAGCTTTCTTT. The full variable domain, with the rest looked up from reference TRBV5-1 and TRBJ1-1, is KAGVTQTPRYLIKTRGQQVTLSCSPISGHRSVSWYQQTPGQGLQFLFEYFSETQRNKGNFPGRFSGRQFSNSRSEMNVSTLELGDSALYLCASSLVPSNTEAFFGQGTRLTVV.

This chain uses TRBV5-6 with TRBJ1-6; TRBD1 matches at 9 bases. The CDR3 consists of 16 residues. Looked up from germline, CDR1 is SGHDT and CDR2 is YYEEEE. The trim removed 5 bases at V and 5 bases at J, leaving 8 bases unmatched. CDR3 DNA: TGTGCCAGCAGACAGGACAGGGGTCATGATAATTCACCCCTCCACTTT. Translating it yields CASRQDRGHDNSPLHF.

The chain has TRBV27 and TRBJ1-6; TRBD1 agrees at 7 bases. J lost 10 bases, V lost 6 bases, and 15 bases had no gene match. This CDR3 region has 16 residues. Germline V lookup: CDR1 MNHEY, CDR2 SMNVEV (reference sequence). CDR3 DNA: TGTGCCAGCAGGACGGAAGCAGGGGGGGCCGAATCACCCCTCCACTTT. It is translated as CASRTEAGGAESPLHF.

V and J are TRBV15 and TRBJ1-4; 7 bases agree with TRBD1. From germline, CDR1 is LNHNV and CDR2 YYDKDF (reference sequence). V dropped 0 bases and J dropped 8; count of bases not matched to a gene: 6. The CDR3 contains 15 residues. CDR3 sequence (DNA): TGTGCCACCAGCAGAGATCTGGGGACAGACGAAAAACTGTTTTTT. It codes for CATSRDLGTDEKLFF.

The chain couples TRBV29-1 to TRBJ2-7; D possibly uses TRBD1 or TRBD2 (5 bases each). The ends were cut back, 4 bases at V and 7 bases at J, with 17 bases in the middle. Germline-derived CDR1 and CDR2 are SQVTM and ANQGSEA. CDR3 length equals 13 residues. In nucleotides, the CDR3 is TGCAGCGTTGTTGGCCAGGGAGTGGGAGAGCAGTACTTC. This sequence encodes CSVVGQGVGEQYF.

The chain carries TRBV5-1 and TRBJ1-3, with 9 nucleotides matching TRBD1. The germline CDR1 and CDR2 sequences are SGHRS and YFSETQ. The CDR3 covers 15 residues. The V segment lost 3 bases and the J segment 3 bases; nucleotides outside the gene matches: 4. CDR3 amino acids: CASSSGQGGGNTIYF. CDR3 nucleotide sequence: TGCGCCAGCAGCTCGGGACAGGGAGGTGGAAACACCATATATTTT.

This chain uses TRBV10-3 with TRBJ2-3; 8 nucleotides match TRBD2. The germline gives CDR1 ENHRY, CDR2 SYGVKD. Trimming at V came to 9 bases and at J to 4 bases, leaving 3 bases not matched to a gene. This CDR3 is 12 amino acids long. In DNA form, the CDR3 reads TGTGCCATAGCGGGAGCAGCAGATACGCAGTATTTT. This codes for CAIAGAADTQYF.

The CDR3 DNA is TGTGCCAGCAGCTCCGGGGGTTTGAAGGGGGCCTACGAGCAGTACTTC. Residues: CASSSGGLKGAYEQYF. The rearrangement links TRBV9 to TRBJ2-7; D is tentatively TRBD1 or TRBD2 (6 bases each). CDR1 is SGDLS and CDR2 is YYNGEE in the germline V gene. Trimming cost V 4 bases and J 2 bases, with 19 bases left between them. This CDR3 spans 16 amino acids.

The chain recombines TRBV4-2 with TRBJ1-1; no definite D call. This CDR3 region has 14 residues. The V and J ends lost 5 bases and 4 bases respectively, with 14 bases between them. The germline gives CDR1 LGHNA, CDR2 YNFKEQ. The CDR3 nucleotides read TGTGCCAGCAGCTTGGATGTGGGAACCACTGAAGCTTTCTTT. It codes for CASSLDVGTTEAFF.

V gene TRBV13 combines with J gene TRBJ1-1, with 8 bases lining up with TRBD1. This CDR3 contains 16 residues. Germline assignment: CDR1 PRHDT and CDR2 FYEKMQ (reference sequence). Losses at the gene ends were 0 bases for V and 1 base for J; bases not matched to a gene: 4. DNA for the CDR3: TGTGCCAGCAGCTTAGGAATTGACAGGGGGAACACTGAAGCTTTCTTT. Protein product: CASSLGIDRGNTEAFF.

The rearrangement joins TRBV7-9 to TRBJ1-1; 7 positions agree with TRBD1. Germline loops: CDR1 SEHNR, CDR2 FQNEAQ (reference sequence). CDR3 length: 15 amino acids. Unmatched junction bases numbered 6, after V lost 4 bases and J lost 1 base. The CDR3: CASSSKGAGNTEAFF. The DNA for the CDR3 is TGTGCCAGCAGCTCGAAGGGGGCGGGGAACACTGAAGCTTTCTTT.

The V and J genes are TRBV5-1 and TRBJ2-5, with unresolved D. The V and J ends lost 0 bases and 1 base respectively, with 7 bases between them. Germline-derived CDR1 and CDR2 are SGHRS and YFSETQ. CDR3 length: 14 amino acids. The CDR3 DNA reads TGCGCCAGCAGCTTGGGCTGGGGCCAAGAGACCCAGTACTTC. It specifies CASSLGWGQETQYF.

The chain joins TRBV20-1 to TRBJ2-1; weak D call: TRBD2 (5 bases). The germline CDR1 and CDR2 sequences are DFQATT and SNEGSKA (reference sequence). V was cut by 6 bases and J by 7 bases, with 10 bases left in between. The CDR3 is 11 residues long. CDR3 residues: CSAKTRNEQFF. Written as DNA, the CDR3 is TGCAGTGCCAAAACTAGGAATGAGCAGTTCTTC.

The CDR3 bases are TGTGCCAGCAGTCCCCTACTCCAAGAGACCCAGTACTTC. This translates into CASSPLLQETQYF. This sequence joins TRBV2 and TRBJ2-5; no clear D. Trimming removed 5 bases from V and 1 base from J, with 8 bases in between. The CDR3 covers 13 residues. CDR1 is SNHLY, CDR2 FYNNEI, per germline.

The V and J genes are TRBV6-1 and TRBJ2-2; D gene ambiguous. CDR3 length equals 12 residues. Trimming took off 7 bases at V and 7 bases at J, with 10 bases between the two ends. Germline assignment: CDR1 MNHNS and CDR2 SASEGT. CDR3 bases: TGTGCCAGCAATTCGGAGATCGGGGAGCTGTTTTTT. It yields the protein CASNSEIGELFF.

DNA of the CDR3: TGTGCCAGTGGCAAAGGACAGGGGCTCTACGAGCAGTACTTC. Encoded protein: CASGKGQGLYEQYF. This chain links TRBV19 with TRBJ2-7, with 9 bases that match TRBD1. The CDR3 totals 14 residues. The germline V gene encodes CDR1 LNHDA and CDR2 SQIVND (reference sequence). V lost 8 bases and J lost 3; bases outside the gene matches: 8.

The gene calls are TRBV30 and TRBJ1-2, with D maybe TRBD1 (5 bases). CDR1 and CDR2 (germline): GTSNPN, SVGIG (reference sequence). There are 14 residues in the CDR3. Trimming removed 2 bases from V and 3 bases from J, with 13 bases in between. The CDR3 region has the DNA TGTGCCTGGAGTCCCCCCCCAGGGCACTATGGCTACACCTTC. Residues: CAWSPPPGHYGYTF.

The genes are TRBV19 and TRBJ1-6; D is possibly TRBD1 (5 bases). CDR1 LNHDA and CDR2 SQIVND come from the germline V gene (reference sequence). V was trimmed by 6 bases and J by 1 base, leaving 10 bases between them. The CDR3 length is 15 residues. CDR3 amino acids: CASRPQGSYNSPLHF. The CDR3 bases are TGTGCCAGTAGACCCCAGGGATCCTATAATTCACCCCTCCACTTT.

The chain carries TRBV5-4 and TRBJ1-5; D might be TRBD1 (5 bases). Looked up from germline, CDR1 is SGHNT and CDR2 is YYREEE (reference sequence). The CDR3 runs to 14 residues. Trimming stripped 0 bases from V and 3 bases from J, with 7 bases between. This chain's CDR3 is CASSLGGANQPQHF. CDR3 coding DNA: TGTGCCAGCAGCTTGGGAGGGGCCAATCAGCCCCAGCATTTT.

CDR3 residues: CASSVGRGGSGNTIYF. The CDR3 coding sequence is TGTGCCAGCAGCGTAGGACGGGGCGGCTCTGGAAACACCATATATTTT. This chain uses TRBV9 with TRBJ1-3; D may be TRBD1 (5 bases). CDR3 length: 16 residues. Trimming shortened V by 0 bases and J by 0 bases, and 10 bases separated the two germline ends. Germline CDR1 and CDR2: SGDLS and YYNGEE.

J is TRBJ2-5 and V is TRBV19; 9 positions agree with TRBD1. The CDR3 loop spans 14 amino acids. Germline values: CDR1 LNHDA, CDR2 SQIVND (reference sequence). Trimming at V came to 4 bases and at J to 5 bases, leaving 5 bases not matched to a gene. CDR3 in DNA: TGTGCCAGTAGTACGAGGACAGGGGAGGAGACCCAGTACTTC. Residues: CASSTRTGEETQYF. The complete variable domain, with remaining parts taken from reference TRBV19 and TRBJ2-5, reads DGGITQSPKYLFRKEGQNVTLSCEQNLNHDAMYWYRQDPGQGLRLIYYSQIVNDFQKGDIAEGYSVSREKKESFPLTVTSAQKNPTAFYLCASSTRTGEETQYFGPGTRLLVL.